Listed below are T cell receptor beta chains from one sample, sequenced in a study of blood T cell repertoires in COVID-19. Assay: immunoSEQ multiplex PCR; the TCRdb copy retains only in-frame clones and omits some. This table holds fewer than 200,000 clones, over 80% found once. Sequenced input: peripheral blood. Receptor source: a woman aged 55 to 70 with COVID-19, enrolled during active disease. Both conserved end residues are part of each CDR3. Each record gives: clone size, D gene, J gene, V gene, CDR3 DNA, CDR3 protein. A D gene is named only where the DNA matches it firmly. Rows may omit the clone size; those that give it use once, few, many or a size class.

>once|-|TRBJ2-6|TRBV9
TGTGCCAGCAGCGTGCAGGGTTTTGGGGCCAACGTCCTGACTTTC
CASSVQGFGANVLTF
>-|-|TRBJ1-4|TRBV6-5
TGTGCCAGCAGCGACCGGGACATTAATGAAAAACTGTTTTTT
CASSDRDINEKLFF
>-|TRBD2|TRBJ2-7|TRBV4-3
TGCGCCAGCAGCCACGACATAGCGGGAGGTTCCGAGCAGTACTTC
CASSHDIAGGSEQYF
>few|TRBD1|TRBJ2-2|TRBV7-3
TGTGCCAGCAGCTCTCAGGGGGCGGACACCGGGGAGCTGTTTTTT
CASSSQGADTGELFF
>-|-|TRBJ2-1|TRBV18
TGTGCCAGCTCACCGCTTCTATGGAGTGAGCAGTTCTTC
CASSPLLWSEQFF
>-|TRBD1|TRBJ1-2|TRBV24-1
TGTGCCACCAGTGAACCAGGGGGTGGCTACACCTTC
CATSEPGGGYTF
>-|TRBD1|TRBJ1-2|TRBV5-5
TGTGCCAGCAGCACGGGACAGACTTTATATGGCTACACCTTC
CASSTGQTLYGYTF
>-|-|TRBJ1-5|TRBV7-9
TGTGCCAGCGGCAATCGGGGGCCCCAGCATTTT
CASGNRGPQHF
>-|-|TRBJ1-1|TRBV5-4
TGTGCCAGCAGCTTCCTCAGTAACACTGAAGCTTTCTTT
CASSFLSNTEAFF
>-|-|TRBJ1-1|TRBV15
TGTGCCATCTCCCAGGGCCCGAACACTGAAGCTTTCTTT
CAISQGPNTEAFF
>once|-|TRBJ1-5|TRBV19
TGTGCCAGTAGCCCTTCACAGGGATATCAGCCCCAGCATTTT
CASSPSQGYQPQHF
>-|TRBD2|TRBJ2-3|TRBV7-9
TGTGCCAGCAGCTTTCCCGGGGGGACCATAAATACGCAGTATTTT
CASSFPGGTINTQYF
>-|TRBD1|TRBJ1-5|TRBV10-3
TGTGCCATCAGAGAGGGGGCGAGCAATCAGCCCCAGCATTTT
CAIREGASNQPQHF
>-|TRBD1|TRBJ1-6|TRBV6-6
TGTGCCAGCAGTTACTCAGACAGGGTAGTTGATTCACCCCTCCACTTT
CASSYSDRVVDSPLHF
>-|-|TRBJ1-2|TRBV6-6
TGTGCCAGCAGCCAGGGTTTAGGCTATGGCTACACCTTC
CASSQGLGYGYTF
>-|-|TRBJ1-1|TRBV3-1/TRBV3-2
TGTGCCAGCAGCCCGGGTCACTATAAGAACACTGAAGCTTTCTTT
CASSPGHYKNTEAFF
>few|TRBD1|TRBJ2-7|TRBV4-1
TGCGCCAGCAGCCAAGATCTCGGAACAGGGGCCGGGACCGAGCAGTACTTC
CASSQDLGTGAGTEQYF
>-|-|TRBJ1-6|TRBV14
TGTGCCAGCAGCATTACTCGGGATTCACCCCTCCACTTT
CASSITRDSPLHF
>-|TRBD2|TRBJ2-1|TRBV19
TGTGCCAGTAGTAACCGGACTAGCGGGAGTAAAAATGAGCAGTTCTTC
CASSNRTSGSKNEQFF
>-|TRBD1|TRBJ1-6|TRBV6-1
TGTGCCAGCAGTGATGAACAGGGGCCGAATTCACCCCTCCACTTT
CASSDEQGPNSPLHF
>-|-|TRBJ1-3|TRBV10-2
TGCGCCAGCAGTATTACTTTCAACTCTGGAAACACCATATATTTT
CASSITFNSGNTIYF
>-|TRBD1|TRBJ1-5|TRBV6-5
TGTGCCAAGTCGGACAGGTCTAGCAATCAGCCCCAGCATTTT
CAKSDRSSNQPQHF
>-|TRBD1|TRBJ1-2|TRBV3-1/TRBV3-2
TGTGCCAGCACCCTCTGGACAGGGGGCGGCGTTGGTGGCTACACCTTC
CASTLWTGGGVGGYTF
>-|TRBD1|TRBJ1-1|TRBV5-1
TGCGTCAGCAGCCTACTCCGAGACAGGGGAACTGAAGCTTTCTTT
CVSSLLRDRGTEAFF
>few|-|TRBJ1-5|TRBV7-9
TGTGCCAGCAGCCAACAAAATCAGCCCCAGCATTTT
CASSQQNQPQHF
>-|TRBD1|TRBJ1-3|TRBV19
TGTGCCAGTAGAAGGGACAGGGCTGGAAACACCATATATTTT
CASRRDRAGNTIYF
>-|TRBD1|TRBJ2-5|TRBV6-2/TRBV6-3
TGTGCCAGCAGTCGTGCGGCTGGACAGGCCCCCGGGCCCCAGTACTTC
CASSRAAGQAPGPQYF
>-|-|TRBJ2-7|TRBV6-6
TGTGCCAGCAGTTACTCGAACAGGGTTTACGAGCAGTACTTC
CASSYSNRVYEQYF
>-|-|TRBJ2-1|TRBV5-1
TGCGCCAGCAGCTTGGAACAGGTCTCCTACAATGAGCAGTTCTTC
CASSLEQVSYNEQFF
>-|TRBD1|TRBJ2-7|TRBV9
TGTGCCAGCAGCGTAGAACAGGGGGGAGGTTACGAGCAGTACTTC
CASSVEQGGGYEQYF
>-|-|TRBJ2-4|TRBV5-5
TGTGCCAGCAGCTTGTCGGGGATCCAAAACATTCAGTACTTC
CASSLSGIQNIQYF
>-|TRBD2|TRBJ2-2|TRBV14
TGTGCCAGCAGCCAAGATATCGGTAGCGGGAGGGCCCGAACCGGGGAGCTGTTTTTT
CASSQDIGSGRARTGELFF
>-|-|TRBJ2-2|TRBV5-4
TGTGCCAGCAGCACCTCGGACAGTACCGGGGAGCTGTTTTTT
CASSTSDSTGELFF
>-|-|TRBJ1-4|TRBV14
TGTGCCAGCAGCCAAAGACAGAAAGCTAATGAAAAACTGTTTTTT
CASSQRQKANEKLFF
>-|-|TRBJ2-7|TRBV6-5
TGTGCCAGCAGTTACGGAGGCAGTACCTACGAGCAGTACTTC
CASSYGGSTYEQYF
>-|-|TRBJ1-3|TRBV11-2
TGTGCCAGCAGCTTAGGGGGCGTCTCTGGAAACACCATATATTTT
CASSLGGVSGNTIYF
>-|-|TRBJ2-7|TRBV6-2/TRBV6-3
TGTGCCAGCAGTTACCCGGTCTACGAGCAGTACTTC
CASSYPVYEQYF
>once|TRBD1|TRBJ1-2|TRBV5-4
TGTGCCAGCAGCGGAGGGGGCGACTATGGCTACACCTTC
CASSGGGDYGYTF
>-|-|TRBJ2-4|TRBV4-3
TGCGCCAGCAGCCCCGACCCCACTAGCAAGAGGTACTTC
CASSPDPTSKRYF
>-|-|TRBJ1-1|TRBV5-1
TGCGCCAGCAGCTCTGCACCTTTCGGGACACCGAACACTGAAGCTTTCTTT
CASSSAPFGTPNTEAFF
>-|TRBD1|TRBJ2-3|TRBV9
TGTGCCAGCAGCGCACGGACAGGGGGCGGCCTTGGGGAAGATACGCAGTATTTT
CASSARTGGGLGEDTQYF
>-|TRBD1|TRBJ1-3|TRBV2
TGTGCCAGGAGTCCCGGGACAGGGAGGACGAGGGCCATATATTTT
CARSPGTGRTRAIYF
>-|TRBD2|TRBJ2-3|TRBV9
TGTGCCAGCAGCGTAAGAAGCGGGGGTAGCACAGATACGCAGTATTTT
CASSVRSGGSTDTQYF
>-|TRBD1|TRBJ1-1|TRBV5-4
TGTGCCAGCAGCCTACAGGGGGGGGCCACTGAAGCTTTCTTT
CASSLQGGATEAFF
>few|-|TRBJ1-2|TRBV3-1/TRBV3-2
TGTGCCAGCAGCCAACAGAGACAGGGCTACACCTTC
CASSQQRQGYTF
>-|TRBD2|TRBJ2-2|TRBV28
TGTGCCAGCGTCTTAGCGGGGGGGCCCGCCGGGGAGCTGTTTTTT
CASVLAGGPAGELFF
>-|-|TRBJ2-3|TRBV12-3/TRBV12-4
TGTGCCAGCAGTCGACAGGTTACAGATACGCAGTATTTT
CASSRQVTDTQYF
>-|-|TRBJ1-5|TRBV24-1
TGTGCCACCAGTGATTTGCGGGGTCAGCCCCAGCATTTT
CATSDLRGQPQHF
>-|-|TRBJ1-3|TRBV7-3
TGTGCCAGCAGCTTAAACCCCGGGGAGACAACCGTTCGAAGGAACACCATATATTTT
CASSLNPGETTVRRNTIYF
>-|-|TRBJ1-5|TRBV7-8
TGTGCCAGCAGCTTTTTGGACAGCCCCGGTCAGCCCCAGCATTTT
CASSFLDSPGQPQHF
>-|-|TRBJ1-6|TRBV2
TGTGCCAGCCGTAGGGGGTATAATTCACCCCTCCACTTT
CASRRGYNSPLHF
>-|TRBD2|TRBJ2-1|TRBV27
TGTGCCAGCAGTTTAGGCGGGGGGGACAATGAGCAGTTCTTC
CASSLGGGDNEQFF
>-|TRBD1|TRBJ1-2|TRBV19
TGTGCCAGTAGTCAAGGGACAGCTATCGACTATGGCTACACCTTC
CASSQGTAIDYGYTF
>-|TRBD1|TRBJ1-4|TRBV5-4
TGTGCCATTTCACAGGGGCTTAATGAAAAACTGTTTTTT
CAISQGLNEKLFF
>few|-|TRBJ2-2|TRBV14
TGTGCCAGCAGCCGGACAGTGAACACCGGGGAGCTGTTTTTT
CASSRTVNTGELFF
>-|TRBD1|TRBJ2-7|TRBV7-2
TGTGCCAGCAGCTTAATCAGGGGGCTCGAGCAGTACTTC
CASSLIRGLEQYF
>-|-|TRBJ2-4|TRBV20-1
TGCAGTGCTATTGACCCGAGACTCCACAACATTCAGTACTTC
CSAIDPRLHNIQYF
>-|-|TRBJ2-2|TRBV6-2/TRBV6-3
TGTGCCAGCAGTTACACGGGAGAAAGCGGGGAGCTGTTTTTT
CASSYTGESGELFF
>-|-|TRBJ1-1|TRBV4-1
TGCGCCAGCAGCGCGAAGGAGGGGAACACTGAAGCTTTCTTT
CASSAKEGNTEAFF
>-|TRBD2|TRBJ2-2|TRBV28
TGTGCCAGCAGCCGGAGGGGTAGAGATAGCGGGAGTAGGCCCGGGGAGCTGTTTTTT
CASSRRGRDSGSRPGELFF